These 13 T cell receptor beta chains share one sample of origin, sequenced in a study of blood T cell repertoires in COVID-19. The repertoire was sequenced with immunoSEQ multiplex PCR; TCRdb's copy has only in-frame clones and lacks some. The data contain 140,000 or so clones, more than 80% of them singletons. Sequences were obtained from peripheral blood. Receptors were obtained from a woman aged 55-70 years with active COVID-19.

CDR3 coding DNA: TGTGCCAGCCGAGCTAATATGGGACAGGGGTTGGCCGAGCAGTACTTC. Amino acids: CASRANMGQGLAEQYF. The chain couples TRBV3-1 (or the pseudogene TRBV3-2) to TRBJ2-7, with 10 bases fitting TRBD1. With V trimmed by 8 bases and J by 6 bases, 16 bases remained unmatched. The CDR3 totals 16 residues. Germline V CDR1 and CDR2: LGHDT, YNNKEL (reference sequence).

The J gene is TRBJ1-6, the V gene TRBV10-3; possible D gene TRBD1, 5 bases. Trimming shortened V by 4 bases and J by 12 bases, and 13 bases separated the two germline ends. CDR3 length: 13 residues. Germline CDR1 reads ENHRY; CDR2 reads SYGVKD. Here the CDR3 reads CAISGRDFEPLHF. As DNA, the CDR3 is TGTGCCATCAGTGGTAGGGACTTTGAACCCCTCCACTTT.

The genes are TRBV28 and TRBJ2-7; D may be TRBD2 (6 bases). V shed 8 bases and J shed 2 bases, with 19 bases lying between them. CDR1 and CDR2 (germline): MDHEN, SYDVKM. The length of the CDR3 is 15 residues. Here the CDR3 DNA reads TGTGCCAGCGGCTGGGGGGAACTCACGGCCTACGAGCAGTACTTC. Translated: CASGWGELTAYEQYF. The full variable domain, in which reference TRBV28 and TRBJ2-7 provide the parts outside the CDR3, is DVKVTQSSRYLVKRTGEKVFLECVQDMDHENMFWYRQDPGLGLRLIYFSYDVKMKEKGDIPEGYSVSREKKERFSLILESASTNQTSMYLCASGWGELTAYEQYFGPGTRLTVT.

In this sample, this clone turned up once. The chain recombines TRBV19 with TRBJ2-3; 13 bases fit TRBD2. The CDR3 has 15 residues. V lost 5 bases to trimming and J lost 4 bases; unmatched junction nucleotides: 3. CDR1 is LNHDA and CDR2 is SQIVND in the germline V gene (reference sequence). The CDR3 here is CASSLTSGRSDTQYF. CDR3 bases: TGTGCCAGTAGTCTGACTAGCGGGAGGTCAGATACGCAGTATTTT.

This clone occurred once. The chain carries TRBV19 and TRBJ2-1, with 7 bases that match TRBD1. Unmatched junction bases numbered 10, after V lost 8 bases and J lost 3 bases. The germline V gene has CDR1 LNHDA and CDR2 SQIVND (reference sequence). The CDR3 runs 15 residues. CDR3 in amino acids: CASSWTGKNYNEQFF. The DNA for the CDR3 is TGTGCCAGTTCCTGGACAGGTAAAAACTACAATGAGCAGTTCTTC.

J is TRBJ1-2 and V is TRBV13; TRBD1 matches 9 bases. The CDR3 loop spans 17 amino acids. Germline CDR1 reads PRHDT; CDR2 reads FYEKMQ (reference sequence). V shed 5 bases and J 5 bases; nucleotides not matched to a gene: 15. CDR3 loop: CASSNFHKTGGGYGYTF. The CDR3 DNA reads TGTGCCAGCAGCAACTTCCATAAGACAGGGGGTGGGTATGGCTACACCTTC.

The V call is TRBV28, the J call TRBJ1-5, with TRBD1 identical over 12 bases. With 10 bases clipped from V and 3 bases from J, the junction kept 10 bases outside the gene matches. Germline V lookup: CDR1 MDHEN, CDR2 SYDVKM. The CDR3 covers 16 residues. CDR3: CATQGQGAGNNQPQHF. CDR3 coding DNA: TGTGCCACGCAGGGACAGGGGGCCGGAAACAATCAGCCCCAGCATTTT.

The chain couples TRBV7-3 to TRBJ2-7; 7 bases fit TRBD2. Germline loops: CDR1 SGHTA, CDR2 FQGTGA. This CDR3 comprises 13 residues. V lost 1 base to trimming and J lost 4 bases; unmatched junction nucleotides: 1. Written as DNA, the CDR3 is TGTGCCAGCAGCTTAAACGGGGGGTACGAGCAGTACTTC. Translating it yields CASSLNGGYEQYF.

V usage is TRBV5-5 and J usage is TRBJ1-5; D gene uncertain. V was clipped by 5 bases and J by 5 bases, with 14 bases between them. This CDR3 is built from 14 residues. Germline CDR1 and CDR2: SGHKS and YYEKEE (reference sequence). The CDR3 sequence: CASRPGITDQPQHF. In nucleotides, the CDR3 is TGTGCCAGCAGGCCCGGGATAACCGATCAGCCCCAGCATTTT. Filled out from reference TRBV5-5 and TRBJ1-5, the complete variable domain reads DAGVTQSPTHLIKTRGQQVTLRCSPISGHKSVSWYQQVLGQGPQFIFQYYEKEERGRGNFPDRFSARQFPNYSSELNVNALLLGDSALYLCASRPGITDQPQHFGDGTRLSIL.

This chain uses TRBV10-2 with TRBJ1-4; no clear D gene. Trimming cost V 5 bases and J 8 bases, with 12 bases left between them. CDR1 is WSHSY, CDR2 SAAADI, per germline. This CDR3 has 13 amino acids. The CDR3 loop reads CASSRGEEEKLFF. CDR3 bases: TGCGCCAGCAGTCGGGGAGAGGAAGAAAAACTGTTTTTT.

This chain joins TRBV28 and TRBJ2-7; 7 bases are shared with TRBD2. The CDR3 is 15 residues long. The germline V gene encodes CDR1 MDHEN and CDR2 SYDVKM. V shed 2 bases and J 0 bases; nucleotides not matched to a gene: 4. The CDR3 DNA reads as TGTGCCAGCAGTTTAACTAGCGCGAACTCCTACGAGCAGTACTTC. Amino acids: CASSLTSANSYEQYF.

This chain uses TRBV30 with TRBJ2-4; no definite D call. The CDR3 is 13 amino acids. Trimming removed 5 bases from V and 1 base from J, with 9 bases in between. The germline CDR1 and CDR2 sequences are GTSNPN and SVGIG (reference sequence). The CDR3 protein is CAWDNRAKNIQYF. The CDR3 coding sequence is TGTGCCTGGGACAACCGCGCCAAAAACATTCAGTACTTC. The full variable domain, with the rest looked up from reference TRBV30 and TRBJ2-4, is SQTIHQWPATLVQPVGSPLSLECTVEGTSNPNLYWYRQAAGRGLQLLFYSVGIGQISSEVPQNLSASRPQDRQFILSSKKLLLSDSGFYLCAWDNRAKNIQYFGAGTRLSVL.

The chain has TRBV7-8 and TRBJ2-1; TRBD2 agrees at 9 bases. This CDR3 has 18 amino acids. Trimming at V came to 2 bases and at J to 0 bases, leaving 8 bases not matched to a gene. Germline CDR1 SGHVS, CDR2 FQNEAQ. The CDR3 is CASSLIPRSGSSYNEQFF. CDR3 DNA: TGTGCCAGCAGCTTAATTCCCCGTAGCGGGAGCTCCTACAATGAGCAGTTCTTC.